These 15 T cell receptor beta chains originate from one sample sequenced in a study of graft-versus-host responses after intestinal transplantation. The assay was immunoSEQ multiplex PCR, and TCRdb's table has in-frame clones only and misses some. The data hold some 110,000 clones, with roughly nine tenths observed a single time. No antigens are known for them. Sequenced here: unstimulated CD4+ T cells sorted from spleen or lymph node cells, sampled before intestinal transplant. The source of these receptors is a human donor who received an intestinal transplant.

A few counts support this clone. V is TRBV9 and J is TRBJ2-7; D perhaps matches TRBD1 (6 bases). Germline CDR1 reads SGDLS; CDR2 reads YYNGEE. V shed 4 bases and J shed 1 base, with 12 bases lying between them. The CDR3 is made up of 14 amino acids. CDR3 nucleotide sequence: TGTGCCAGCAGCCCACGGACAGAATCCTACGAGCAGTACTTC. Its protein product is CASSPRTESYEQYF. The full variable domain, completed using reference TRBV9 and TRBJ2-7, is DSGVTQTPKHLITATGQRVTLRCSPRSGDLSVYWYQQSLDQGLQFLIQYYNGEERAKGNILERFSAQQFPDLHSELNLSSLELGDSALYFCASSPRTESYEQYFGPGTRLTVT.

The chain couples TRBV5-4 to TRBJ2-1; D may be TRBD1 (5 bases). The CDR3 has 11 amino acids. V gave up 1 base and J gave up 10 bases, with 6 bases separating them. The germline V gene has CDR1 SGHNT and CDR2 YYREEE (reference sequence). CDR3 residues: CASSLNREQFF. The CDR3 DNA follows: TGTGCCAGCAGCTTGAACAGGGAGCAGTTCTTC.

CDR3 amino acids: CASSTNRGGNQPQHF. CDR3 coding DNA: TGTGCCAGCAGCACAAACAGGGGGGGCAATCAGCCCCAGCATTTT. V is TRBV9 and J is TRBJ1-5, with 8 bases identical to TRBD1. The CDR3 has 15 amino acids. The ends lost 4 bases at V and 2 bases at J; junction bases unmatched: 5. CDR1 and CDR2 from the germline V gene are SGDLS and YYNGEE.

V usage is TRBV6-5 and J usage is TRBJ2-7, with D tentatively TRBD2 (5 bases). CDR1 and CDR2 from the germline V gene are MNHEY and SVGAGI. The CDR3 runs to 14 residues. V was shortened by 7 bases and J by 2 bases, with 15 bases between the two germline ends. CDR3 nucleotides: TGTGCCAGCACACCCGGACCGAGGGCCTACGAGCAGTACTTC. This translates into CASTPGPRAYEQYF.

The chain carries TRBV5-1 and TRBJ2-2, with unresolved D. This CDR3 has 15 residues. Trimming removed 0 bases from V and 1 base from J, with 7 bases in between. Germline assignment: CDR1 SGHRS and CDR2 YFSETQ. The CDR3 loop is CASSLGSGNTGELFF. The CDR3 nucleotides are TGCGCCAGCAGCTTGGGTTCAGGGAACACCGGGGAGCTGTTTTTT.

The chain is built from TRBV10-3 and TRBJ2-1; 9 positions match TRBD2. CDR1 and CDR2 (germline): ENHRY, SYGVKD. The CDR3 runs 18 residues. Trimming removed 9 bases from V and 0 bases from J; junction bases left unmatched: 15. The CDR3 loop reads CAIQSAGGQSSSYNEQFF. CDR3 bases: TGTGCCATTCAGTCTGCGGGGGGGCAATCAAGCTCCTACAATGAGCAGTTCTTC.

This chain uses TRBV19 with TRBJ2-7; D is perhaps TRBD1 (6 bases). The CDR3 runs to 15 residues. Germline V gene sequence: CDR1 LNHDA, CDR2 SQIVND (reference sequence). Between the trimmed V and J ends, which lost 6 bases and 0 bases, there was a span of 15 bases. The CDR3 region is CASRDTGIPSYEQYF. Written as DNA, the CDR3 is TGTGCCAGTAGAGATACAGGGATACCCTCCTACGAGCAGTACTTC.

The CDR3 DNA follows: TGTGCCAGCACCGAAGGGAAACTAGGCTGGGCCAAAAACATTCAGTACTTC. Protein sequence: CASTEGKLGWAKNIQYF. This chain links TRBV2 with TRBJ2-4, with TRBD2 as a possible D gene (5 bases). Germline V gene sequence: CDR1 SNHLY, CDR2 FYNNEI. This CDR3 contains 17 residues. Deletions cut 7 bases from V and 1 base from J, with 20 bases between.

V and J are TRBV6-6 and TRBJ1-5; 9 positions match TRBD1. Germline trimming cut 7 bases from V and 6 bases from J; bases unmatched to any gene: 7. The germline CDR1 and CDR2 sequences are MNHNY and SVGAGI (reference sequence). The CDR3 is 14 amino acids. Written as DNA, the CDR3 is TGTGCCAGCAATAAGTACAGGGGGCTTCAGCCCCAGCATTTT. As protein: CASNKYRGLQPQHF.

This rearrangement joins TRBV9 to TRBJ1-6, with TRBD1 matching over 7 bases. Germline trimming cut 4 bases from V and 7 bases from J; bases unmatched to any gene: 5. The germline V gene has CDR1 SGDLS and CDR2 YYNGEE. The CDR3 extends over 14 amino acids. The CDR3, as DNA: TGTGCCAGCAGCCCCGACAGGGTCAATTCACCCCTCCACTTT. It translates to CASSPDRVNSPLHF.

CDR3 bases: TGTGCCAGCCATCCAGGACAGGCTGCTTTAGCTGGGGCCAACGTCCTGACTTTC. Its translation: CASHPGQAALAGANVLTF. The chain carries TRBV18 and TRBJ2-6, with 7 nucleotides matching TRBD1. The CDR3 covers 18 residues. Germline assignment: CDR1 KGHSH and CDR2 LQKENI. With V trimmed by 8 bases and J by 2 bases, 15 bases remained unmatched.

Concerning this clone itself: Because it lacks the conserved phenylalanine or tryptophan at the end, this CDR3 is likely a read error. This sequence joins TRBV10-3 and TRBJ1-6; possibly TRBD1 for D (5 bases). Germline lookup yields CDR1 ENHRY and CDR2 SYGVKD. The CDR3 totals 14 residues. Between the trimmed V and J ends, which lost 6 bases and 9 bases, there was a span of 15 bases. The CDR3 DNA reads TGTGCCATCAGGACCCAGGAGGGACGTTCACCCCTCCACCTT. This sequence encodes CAIRTQEGRSPLHL.

The V gene is TRBV5-1, the J gene TRBJ2-5; perhaps TRBD2 as D (7 bases). The CDR3 has 17 amino acids. The germline CDR1 and CDR2 sequences are SGHRS and YFSETQ. V dropped 4 bases and J dropped 2 bases, with 21 bases sitting between them. The CDR3 here is CASSQPAREGTQETQYF. For the CDR3, the DNA is TGCGCCAGCAGCCAGCCTGCCAGGGAGGGGACACAAGAGACCCAGTACTTC.

The V and J genes are TRBV7-8 and TRBJ2-6; 8 positions match TRBD1. Germline V gives CDR1 SGHVS, CDR2 FQNEAQ. The V segment lost 0 bases and the J segment 0 bases; nucleotides outside the gene matches: 7. This CDR3 has 19 amino acids. The CDR3 DNA follows: TGTGCCAGCAGCTTAGCCTGGACAGGGTTTAGCTCTGGGGCCAACGTCCTGACTTTC. Protein: CASSLAWTGFSSGANVLTF.

V and J are TRBV28 and TRBJ2-3, with D tentatively TRBD2 (5 bases). Looked up from germline, CDR1 is MDHEN and CDR2 is SYDVKM. The CDR3 runs 17 residues. V gave up 4 bases and J gave up 1 base, with 18 bases separating them. This CDR3 reads CASSSPALGRGTDTQYF. In nucleotides, the CDR3 is TGTGCCAGCAGTTCCCCGGCTTTGGGGAGAGGCACAGATACGCAGTATTTT.